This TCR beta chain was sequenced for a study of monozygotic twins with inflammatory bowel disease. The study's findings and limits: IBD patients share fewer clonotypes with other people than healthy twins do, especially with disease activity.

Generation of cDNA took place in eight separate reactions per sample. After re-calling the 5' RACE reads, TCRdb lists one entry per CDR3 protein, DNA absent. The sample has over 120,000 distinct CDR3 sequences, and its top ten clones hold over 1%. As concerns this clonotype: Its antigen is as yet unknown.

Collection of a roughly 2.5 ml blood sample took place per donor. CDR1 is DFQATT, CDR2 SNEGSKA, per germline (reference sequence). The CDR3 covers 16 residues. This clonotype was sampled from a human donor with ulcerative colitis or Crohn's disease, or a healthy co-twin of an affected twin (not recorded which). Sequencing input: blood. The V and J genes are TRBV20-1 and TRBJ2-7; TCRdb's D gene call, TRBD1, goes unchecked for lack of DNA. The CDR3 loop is CSASSPGVPSSYEQYF.